This T cell receptor (beta chain) was identified in a study of Ad26.COV2.S vaccination and SARS-CoV-2 variants. Turning to the study itself: In the study, Ad26.COV2.S was injected intramuscularly once, or twice 56 days apart.

Specified treatment: some 19 received Ad26.COV2.S at low or high dose, single or two shots; several received placebo; per-sample allocation not given. Samples analyzed were those drawn on day 63 after the first vaccine or placebo injection. Repertoires were generated with immunoSEQ multiplex PCR, while TCRdb's copy carries only in-frame clones and drops some. The sample holds over 400,000 clones; around 92% are singletons and the top ten take around 1.8%. About this clone itself: Antigen unknown.

Broader study findings: Breadth and depth estimates from TCRs may understate total T cell responses.

Trimming removed 5 bases at V and 8 bases at J, with 8 bases between. The CDR3 has 11 amino acids. The chain has TRBV12-3 or TRBV12-4 and TRBJ2-3; D call uncertain. The specimen comprised peripheral blood, sampled in a trial of Ad26.COV2.S vaccine versus placebo. The TCR sequence derives from a person aged 18-60 years who received the Ad26.COV2.S COVID-19 vaccine or a placebo. The CDR3 spells CASSTVGTQYF. The CDR3, as DNA: TGTGCCAGCAGTACAGTAGGTACGCAGTATTTT.